A selection of T cell receptor beta chains follows, all from one sample in a study of breast tumors, draining lymph nodes, adjacent tissues. TCRdb itself ran the multiplex PCR reads through MiXCR, one entry per CDR3 protein. The sample carries approximately 190,000 distinct CDR3 sequences, 30% to 40% recorded once. The sequenced sample was axillary lymph node tissue. Receptors were obtained from a female donor with breast cancer. Some clones in this sample may be carry-over from other donors' samples. CDR3s include the opening cysteine and the closing phenylalanine or tryptophan. D genes are given only for firm matches. Size is stated for part of the rows, as once, few or many counts, or as a class when the clone is expanded.

clone_size | j_call | v_call | d_call | cdr3_nt | cdr3_aa
NA | TRBJ2-5 | TRBV27 | TRBD2 | TGTGCCAGCGGGACTAGCGGGGGCTTGGAGACCCAGTACTTC | CASGTSGGLETQYF
NA | TRBJ2-7 | TRBV10-3 | TRBD1 | TGTGCCATCAGGGACAGGGCGATCTACGAGCAGTACTTC | CAIRDRAIYEQYF
many | TRBJ2-1 | TRBV9 | NA | TGTGCCAGCAGCGTATCAGAGTTCAATGAGCAGTTCTTC | CASSVSEFNEQFF
many | TRBJ2-7 | TRBV30 | TRBD1 | TGTGCCTGTTACAGGGGATGGGAGCAGTACTTC | CACYRGWEQYF
NA | TRBJ1-1 | TRBV7-9 | NA | TGTGCCAGCAGCTTAGCGGATAACACTGAAGCTTTCTTT | CASSLADNTEAFF
few | TRBJ2-2 | TRBV11-3 | TRBD2 | TGTGCCAGCAGCTTAATGGGAGGGACCACCGGGGAGCTGTTTTTT | CASSLMGGTTGELFF
many | TRBJ2-1 | TRBV20-1 | NA | TGCAGTGCTAATCCGGGCAGGGGAAAAATTGATGAGCAGTTCTTC | CSANPGRGKIDEQFF
many | TRBJ2-7 | TRBV5-1 | NA | TGCGCCAGCAGCTTGGCCCCGGGACATTTCTACGAGCAGTACTTC | CASSLAPGHFYEQYF
NA | TRBJ1-1 | TRBV7-9 | NA | TGTGCCAGCAGCTTAATGGGGGATGAAGCTTTCTTT | CASSLMGDEAFF
NA | TRBJ1-2 | TRBV6-1 | NA | TGTGCCAGCAGTCCTACAGGGACTAACTGTGGCTACACCTTC | CASSPTGTNCGYTF
many | TRBJ1-2 | TRBV28 | TRBD1 | TGTGCCAGCAGCGAGGGGACAGGGCAGGGCTACACCTTC | CASSEGTGQGYTF
NA | TRBJ2-6 | TRBV11-2 | TRBD2 | TGTGCCAGCAGCTATCTAGCGGGATCAGGGGCCAACGTCCTGACTTTC | CASSYLAGSGANVLTF
NA | TRBJ1-2 | TRBV6-5 | TRBD1 | TGCGCCAGCAGTCAGACAGGGGGCGTTGGCTACACCTTC | CASSQTGGVGYTF
many | TRBJ2-2 | TRBV20-1 | NA | TGCAGTGCTAGACGGGGTACCGGGGAGCTGTTTTTT | CSARRGTGELFF
NA | TRBJ1-3 | TRBV9 | NA | TGTGCCAGCAGCGAAGGGGGTCAGGGATCTGGAAGCACCATATATTTT | CASSEGGQGSGSTIYF
few | TRBJ2-2 | TRBV6-2/TRBV6-3 | NA | TGTGCCAGCAGTAGGGACTCCGGGGAGCTGTTTTTT | CASSRDSGELFF
NA | TRBJ2-3 | TRBV7-2 | NA | TGTGCCAGCAGCCACCCCGCAGATACGCAGTATTTT | CASSHPADTQYF
NA | TRBJ2-2 | TRBV6-4 | NA | TGTGCCAGCAGTGACTCGAGGTGGGGGTTTTTT | CASSDSRWGFF
once | TRBJ2-5 | TRBV12-3/TRBV12-4 | TRBD2 | TGTGCCAGCAGCTTGCCCGCGGGGGGAGAGACCCAGTACTTC | CASSLPAGGETQYF
NA | TRBJ2-3 | TRBV27 | NA | TGTGCCAGCAGTTCCCCCGGAGCGGGCCTCAGAGGGGGTGCTACGCAGTATTTT | CASSSPGAGLRGGATQYF
NA | TRBJ2-5 | TRBV2 | TRBD2 | TGTGCCAGTATACTTAGCGGGGGGGCCGGGGAGACCCAGTACTTC | CASILSGGAGETQYF
few | TRBJ2-2 | TRBV6-2/TRBV6-3 | TRBD1 | TGTGCCAGCAGTCACTCGACAGGGGGGACCGGGGAGCTGTTTTTT | CASSHSTGGTGELFF
many | TRBJ2-1 | TRBV12-3/TRBV12-4 | TRBD2 | TGTGCCAGCAGTTTGGCCAGCGGGAGCTCCTACAATGAGCAGTTCTTC | CASSLASGSSYNEQFF
NA | TRBJ1-4 | TRBV19 | NA | TGTGCCAGTAGTCCCCGGGCCCTCGCTGATGAAAAACTGTTTTTT | CASSPRALADEKLFF
NA | TRBJ2-5 | TRBV7-8 | NA | TGTGCCAGCAGCTTAAGGGGGGAGGGATCACAAGAGACCCAGTACTTC | CASSLRGEGSQETQYF
many | TRBJ2-1 | TRBV12-5 | NA | TGTGCTAGTACGGGGGCCTACAATGAGCAGTTCTTC | CASTGAYNEQFF
many | TRBJ2-3 | TRBV19 | NA | TGTGCCAGTAACCCATCGGGGGTAGCAGGAGATACGCAGTATTTT | CASNPSGVAGDTQYF
many | TRBJ2-3 | TRBV2 | TRBD2 | TGTGCCAGCAGTGATTGGGGACTAGGCACAGATACGCAGTATTTT | CASSDWGLGTDTQYF
many | TRBJ1-3 | TRBV9 | NA | TGTGCCAGCAGCCCGACCACCTCTGGAAACACCATATATTTT | CASSPTTSGNTIYF
many | TRBJ2-5 | TRBV18 | NA | TGTGCCAGCTCACCACCGGTGGGCGAGACCCAGTACTTC | CASSPPVGETQYF
NA | TRBJ2-7 | TRBV7-2 | TRBD1 | TGTGCCAGCAGCTTAGCCGGGACAGGGTTCGACGAGCAGTACTTC | CASSLAGTGFDEQYF
many | TRBJ1-2 | TRBV9 | NA | TGTGCCTTGGGGGTTATCTCCCCTCCCCTTGAAGGCTACACCTTC | CALGVISPPLEGYTF
many | TRBJ2-7 | TRBV20-1 | NA | TGCAGTGCGACAGCCCTCTCCTACGAGCAGTACTTC | CSATALSYEQYF
many | TRBJ2-5 | TRBV6-5 | TRBD2 | TGTGCCAGCAGTTCTAGCGGGGGCCAAGAGACCCAGTACTTC | CASSSSGGQETQYF
many | TRBJ1-2 | TRBV7-6 | TRBD1 | TGTGCCAGCAGCTTAGCTCAGGGGGCGGACTATGGCTACCCCTTC | CASSLAQGADYGYPF
NA | TRBJ2-7 | TRBV5-1 | NA | TGCGCCAGCAGCTTGGCCGGGACGTCAACCTACGGGCAGTGCTTC | CASSLAGTSTYGQCF
many | TRBJ2-1 | TRBV19 | NA | TGTGCCTCCTCAGGGGGGGACGGGAGCTCCTACAATGAGCAGTTCTTC | CASSGGDGSSYNEQFF
few | TRBJ1-1 | TRBV12-3/TRBV12-4 | NA | TGTGCCAGCAGTTTTGCAGGGGTGAACACTGAAGCTTTCTTT | CASSFAGVNTEAFF
many | TRBJ1-5 | TRBV4-1 | NA | TGCGCCAGCAGCCCCCGGGCGGAACAGGGCCAGCCCCAGCATTTT | CASSPRAEQGQPQHF
many | TRBJ2-7 | TRBV20-1 | NA | TGCAGTGCTTCCAGCTCGAACTCAAGAGGCTACGAGCAGTACTTC | CSASSSNSRGYEQYF
few | TRBJ1-2 | TRBV6-5 | TRBD1 | TGTGCCAGCAGTCACTCGGGGAGGGGGCTCAGCTATGGCTACACCTTC | CASSHSGRGLSYGYTF
NA | TRBJ2-6 | TRBV7-3 | NA | TGTGCCAGCAGCTTAAGGACGACGAGCTCTGGGGCCAACGTCCTGACTTTC | CASSLRTTSSGANVLTF
many | TRBJ2-1 | TRBV2 | NA | TGTGCCAGCAGTGTTGTCCCGGGAGTGGTGGATGAGCAGTTCTTC | CASSVVPGVVDEQFF
many | TRBJ2-5 | TRBV19 | TRBD2 | TGTGCCAGTAGCCCAGGACTAGAGGAGACCCAGTACTTC | CASSPGLEETQYF
NA | TRBJ1-1 | TRBV20-1 | TRBD1 | TGCAGTGCTAGAGGCGACAGGGTGGACACTGAAGCTTTCTTT | CSARGDRVDTEAFF